These 23 T cell receptor beta chains originate from one sample sequenced in a study of cytomegalovirus exposure and HLA in healthy donors. Primers for the PCR totalled 60 Vbeta and 13 Jbeta. Only in-frame clones appear in the TCRdb table, and some are missing; sequencing was by immunoSEQ multiplex PCR. With around 77,000 clones in the sample, the ten largest clones hold 12% to 15%. Specimen: PBMCs. These receptors all stem from a man in his fifties in good health and CMV-seropositive.

V usage is TRBV29-1 and J usage is TRBJ2-3, with 7 nucleotides matching TRBD1. The V gene's germline CDR1 is SQVTM and CDR2 ANQGSEA. V lost 4 bases, J lost 2 bases, and 3 bases stayed unmatched. There are 13 residues in the CDR3. The CDR3: CSVVDRYTDTQYF. DNA for the CDR3: TGCAGCGTTGTGGACAGGTACACAGATACGCAGTATTTT.

The J gene is TRBJ1-5, the V gene TRBV4-2; TRBD1 is a possible D gene (5 bases). The CDR3 sequence is 15 residues long. The germline CDR1 and CDR2 sequences are LGHNA and YNFKEQ. Trimming removed 4 bases from V and 7 bases from J, with 17 bases in between. In DNA, the CDR3 is TGTGCCAGCAGCCGTCGAATGGGGGGTGAACAGCCCCAGCATTTT. Its translation: CASSRRMGGEQPQHF.

The chain joins TRBV9 to TRBJ2-5; 8 bases map to TRBD1. The CDR3 is 14 amino acids. The germline V gene has CDR1 SGDLS and CDR2 YYNGEE. With 0 bases clipped from V and 5 bases from J, the junction kept 3 bases outside the gene matches. CDR3 nucleotides: TGTGCCAGCAGCGTAGGACAGGGGTGGGAGACCCAGTACTTC. Translation gives CASSVGQGWETQYF. Full variable domain (outside the CDR3, taken from reference TRBV9 and TRBJ2-5): DSGVTQTPKHLITATGQRVTLRCSPRSGDLSVYWYQQSLDQGLQFLIQYYNGEERAKGNILERFSAQQFPDLHSELNLSSLELGDSALYFCASSVGQGWETQYFGPGTRLLVL.

The chain recombines TRBV9 with TRBJ2-3, with D perhaps matching TRBD1 (5 bases). There are 15 residues in the CDR3. Trimming removed 0 bases at V and 1 base at J, with 9 bases between. CDR1 and CDR2 from the germline V gene are SGDLS and YYNGEE. The CDR3 nucleotides are TGTGCCAGCAGCGTAGGAGACAGTGGCACAGATACGCAGTATTTT. Its protein product is CASSVGDSGTDTQYF.

The chain employs TRBV20-1 and TRBJ1-1; no clear D gene. Trimming cost V 3 bases and J 2 bases, with 4 bases left between them. The CDR3 length is 11 residues. Germline-derived CDR1 and CDR2 are DFQATT and SNEGSKA (reference sequence). The CDR3 nucleotides read TGCAGTGCTAGCGGTAACACTGAAGCTTTCTTT. This encodes CSASGNTEAFF.

The chain is built from TRBV6-5 and TRBJ1-3, with D hard to call. The CDR3 length is 15 residues. CDR1 is MNHEY and CDR2 is SVGAGI in the germline V gene. V was pared by 8 bases and J by 1 base, with 15 bases between. The CDR3: CASRGEEHSGNTIYF. The CDR3 nucleotides read TGTGCCAGCCGCGGGGAGGAGCATTCTGGAAACACCATATATTTT.

The chain is built from TRBV4-2 and TRBJ2-3; D is uncertain. Germline loops: CDR1 LGHNA, CDR2 YNFKEQ. V was pared by 4 bases and J by 2 bases, with 10 bases between. This CDR3 is 14 amino acids long. CDR3 nucleotides: TGTGCCAGCAGCCTTACACAATACACAGATACGCAGTATTTT. It codes for CASSLTQYTDTQYF.

The chain couples TRBV11-2 to TRBJ2-4; 8 bases match TRBD1. The CDR3 length is 16 residues. Germline V CDR1 and CDR2: SGHAT, FQNNGV. V was pared by 3 bases and J by 4 bases, with 8 bases of the junction left unmatched. The CDR3, as DNA: TGTGCCAGCAGCTTCCCGACAACAGGGGGGAAAAACATTCAGTACTTC. It is translated as CASSFPTTGGKNIQYF.

This chain links TRBV19 with TRBJ2-7; 7 bases match TRBD2. Germline CDR1 and CDR2: LNHDA and SQIVND (reference sequence). The CDR3 spans 12 residues. J was trimmed by 5 bases and V by 6 bases; bases with no gene match: 4. The CDR3 DNA reads as TGTGCCAGTAGGTCCCGGGAGGACGAGCAGTACTTC. Protein product: CASRSREDEQYF.

The chain recombines TRBV27 with TRBJ2-2, with 12 positions matching TRBD2. After removal of 5 bases from V and 4 bases from J, the junction contained 5 bases not matched to a gene. The CDR3 length is 16 residues. Germline V gives CDR1 MNHEY, CDR2 SMNVEV (reference sequence). The CDR3 is CASSLPSGRATGELFF. The CDR3 nucleotides read TGTGCCAGCAGTCTTCCTAGCGGGAGGGCCACCGGGGAGCTGTTTTTT.

This chain connects TRBV5-1 to TRBJ2-2, with D possibly matching TRBD1 (5 bases). Germline CDR1 and CDR2: SGHRS and YFSETQ. CDR3 length equals 16 residues. Deletions cut 0 bases from V and 4 bases from J, with 13 bases between. The CDR3, as DNA: TGCGCCAGCAGCTTGGCAGGGAATGTAATCACCGGGGAGCTGTTTTTT. This codes for CASSLAGNVITGELFF.

In the case of this clone: One junction end disagrees with the germline gene, perhaps due to a read error. The CDR3, as DNA: TGTGCCAGCTCCCCACTAGCGGGGGGTGGCTACGAGCAGTACTTC. It codes for CASSPLAGGGYEQYF. The V call is TRBV18, the J call TRBJ2-7, with 12 bases that match TRBD2. This CDR3 spans 15 amino acids. Germline CDR1 KGHSH, CDR2 LQKENI.

The chain couples TRBV30 to TRBJ2-7; D might be TRBD2 (5 bases). This CDR3 region has 14 residues. V gave up 0 bases and J gave up 6 bases, with 15 bases separating them. The germline CDR1 and CDR2 sequences are GTSNPN and SVGIG (reference sequence). The CDR3 bases are TGTGCCTGGAGTGTTGATTTCGCGGGCCTCGAGCAGTACGTC. It specifies CAWSVDFAGLEQYV.

The J gene is TRBJ1-5, the V gene TRBV5-6, with unresolved D. V lost 2 bases and J 4 bases, leaving 16 bases between the germline ends. Germline V gene sequence: CDR1 SGHDT, CDR2 YYEEEE. The CDR3 length is 16 residues. The CDR3 nucleotides are TGTGCCAGCAGCTTTAATGCGGGTGAAGTGAATCAGCCCCAGCATTTT. Its protein product is CASSFNAGEVNQPQHF.

V usage is TRBV19 and J usage is TRBJ2-3, with TRBD1 as a possible D gene (5 bases). This CDR3 region has 13 residues. Trimming took 4 bases from V and 5 from J, leaving 10 bases between them. Germline values: CDR1 LNHDA, CDR2 SQIVND (reference sequence). The CDR3 DNA follows: TGTGCCAGTAGTACTCAAGGGGTAGATACGCAGTATTTT. It translates to CASSTQGVDTQYF.

This chain links TRBV7-9 with TRBJ1-1; D unresolved. The CDR3 totals 16 residues. V lost 5 bases, J lost 3 bases, and 19 bases lay in between. Looked up from germline, CDR1 is SEHNR and CDR2 is FQNEAQ (reference sequence). CDR3 residues: CASSPLGGEADTEAFF. CDR3 DNA: TGTGCCAGCAGCCCTCTCGGCGGGGAGGCGGACACTGAAGCTTTCTTT.

The chain is built from TRBV29-1 and TRBJ2-5; no reliable D call. Per germline, CDR1 SQVTM and CDR2 ANQGSEA. The V end lost 3 bases, the J end lost 5 bases, and 7 bases lay between the germline ends. The CDR3 is 11 residues long. The CDR3 nucleotides read TGCAGCGTTGAGACATGGGAGACCCAGTACTTC. This sequence encodes CSVETWETQYF.

V usage is TRBV5-1 and J usage is TRBJ1-2, with TRBD1 as a possible D gene (5 bases). The V and J ends lost 5 bases and 7 bases respectively, with 15 bases between them. CDR3 length: 13 amino acids. Germline CDR1 reads SGHRS; CDR2 reads YFSETQ. As DNA, the CDR3 is TGCGCCAGCAGTCTGTCCAGGGAGGCTGGCTACACCTTC. Translating it yields CASSLSREAGYTF. Full variable domain (remainder filled in from reference TRBV5-1 and TRBJ1-2): KAGVTQTPRYLIKTRGQQVTLSCSPISGHRSVSWYQQTPGQGLQFLFEYFSETQRNKGNFPGRFSGRQFSNSRSEMNVSTLELGDSALYLCASSLSREAGYTFGSGTRLTVV.

The chain couples TRBV4-1 to TRBJ2-3; TRBD2 matches 16 bases. The CDR3 loop spans 19 amino acids. CDR1 MGHRA and CDR2 YSYEKL come from the germline V gene. Trimming at V came to 0 bases and at J to 3 bases, leaving 6 bases not matched to a gene. Here the CDR3 DNA reads TGCGCCAGCAGCCAAGAGGAGGGACTAGCGGGGGGGCTGACAGATACGCAGTATTTT. It specifies CASSQEEGLAGGLTDTQYF.

This sequence joins TRBV27 and TRBJ1-1, with TRBD1 matching 7 bases. V lost 1 base and J lost 2; bases outside the gene matches: 4. This CDR3 is 15 amino acids long. Germline V lookup: CDR1 MNHEY, CDR2 SMNVEV (reference sequence). The CDR3 nucleotides read TGTGCCAGCAGTTTATGGCAGGGGGGAAACACTGAAGCTTTCTTT. Amino acids: CASSLWQGGNTEAFF.

This chain links TRBV27 with TRBJ2-3, with D unclear. The V end lost 4 bases, the J end lost 2 bases, and 4 bases lay between the germline ends. The CDR3 has 12 amino acids. Looked up from germline, CDR1 is MNHEY and CDR2 is SMNVEV (reference sequence). Here the CDR3 reads CASSSYTDTQYF. For the CDR3, the DNA is TGTGCCAGCAGTTCGTACACAGATACGCAGTATTTT.

This sequence joins TRBV28 and TRBJ1-1; 9 bases agree with TRBD1. The CDR3 covers 13 residues. V gave up 2 bases and J gave up 8 bases; unmatched junction bases: 3. CDR1 MDHEN and CDR2 SYDVKM come from the germline V gene. This CDR3 is CASSLPGTGEAFF. CDR3 DNA: TGTGCCAGCAGTTTACCCGGGACAGGGGAAGCTTTCTTT.

The rearrangement uses TRBV7-9 and TRBJ1-2; 10 nucleotides agree with TRBD1. Per germline, CDR1 SEHNR and CDR2 FQNEAQ (reference sequence). This CDR3 spans 17 amino acids. J lost 3 bases, V lost 7 bases, and 14 bases had no gene match. The CDR3 DNA follows: TGTGCCAGCACCGCCCGGGACAGGGGCTTCAAGGACTATGGCTACACCTTC. Amino acid sequence: CASTARDRGFKDYGYTF.